These 28 T cell receptor beta chains originate from one sample sequenced in a study of blood T cell repertoires in COVID-19. Method: immunoSEQ multiplex PCR; TCRdb's copy keeps in-frame clones and lacks some. This sample yields under 200,000 clones, of which 75% to 90% are seen a single time; roughly 6.6% belongs to the top ten. The specimen sequenced was peripheral blood. The source of these receptors is a middle-aged woman with acute or convalescent COVID-19.

This chain joins TRBV5-1 and TRBJ2-7; 8 bases agree with TRBD1. This CDR3 has 15 residues. Trimming took 1 base from V and 3 from J; bases not matched to a gene: 6. Germline loops: CDR1 SGHRS, CDR2 YFSETQ. CDR3 loop: CASSLLGTGSYEQYF. The CDR3, as DNA: TGCGCCAGCAGCTTGTTAGGGACAGGTAGCTACGAGCAGTACTTC.

The chain uses TRBV6-5 and TRBJ1-2; a weak D match, TRBD1 (6 bases). Germline CDR1 MNHEY, CDR2 SVGAGI. Trimming stripped 7 bases from V and 7 bases from J, with 19 bases between. The CDR3 runs 14 residues. Written as DNA, the CDR3 is TGTGCCAGCACCCCATTAACAGGGCATGGTGGCTACACCTTC. Protein: CASTPLTGHGGYTF.

The genes are TRBV7-9 and TRBJ1-4; D ambiguous. The germline V gene has CDR1 SEHNR and CDR2 FQNEAQ (reference sequence). With 7 bases removed from V and 3 bases from J, the gap between germline ends came to 6 bases. The CDR3 length is 12 residues. DNA for the CDR3: TGTGCCAGCATGAGGGCTAATGAAAAACTGTTTTTT. The encoded protein is CASMRANEKLFF.

The sample holds one count of this clone. The chain has TRBV30 and TRBJ2-2; 16 bases match TRBD2. This CDR3 has 17 amino acids. V gave up 6 bases and J gave up 7 bases; unmatched junction bases: 11. The germline V gene has CDR1 GTSNPN and CDR2 SVGIG (reference sequence). Here the CDR3 DNA reads TGTGCCTGCCCGGGACTAGCGGGGGGGCAGGTGATCGGGGAGCTGTTTTTT. This sequence encodes CACPGLAGGQVIGELFF.

The V gene is TRBV27, the J gene TRBJ2-2; TRBD1 might be the D (6 bases). Germline CDR1 and CDR2: MNHEY and SMNVEV (reference sequence). V shed 4 bases and J shed 1 base, with 16 bases lying between them. The CDR3 covers 17 residues. CDR3 sequence reads: CASSWGVGGLNTGELFF. In DNA, the CDR3 is TGTGCCAGCAGTTGGGGTGTTGGGGGCCTGAACACCGGGGAGCTGTTTTTT.

The chain links TRBV19 to TRBJ1-1; D is perhaps TRBD1 (6 bases). CDR3 size: 13 residues. Trimming cost V 5 bases and J 2 bases, with 9 bases left between them. From germline, CDR1 is LNHDA and CDR2 SQIVND (reference sequence). CDR3: CASSAQGNTEAFF. The CDR3 DNA reads TGTGCCAGTAGTGCACAGGGCAACACTGAAGCTTTCTTT.

The rearrangement joins TRBV5-6 to TRBJ2-7; tentatively, D is TRBD1 (5 bases). The CDR3 is 16 residues long. Germline CDR1 SGHDT, CDR2 YYEEEE. The ends were cut back, 0 bases at V and 1 base at J, with 14 bases in the middle. In DNA form, the CDR3 reads TGTGCCAGCAGCTTGGTCGAAGGTGGGGCGTCCTACGAGCAGTACTTC. Translation gives CASSLVEGGASYEQYF.

The chain carries TRBV3-1 (or the pseudogene TRBV3-2) and TRBJ1-6; no reliable D call. V was shortened by 0 bases and J by 0 bases, with 6 bases between the two germline ends. Per the germline V gene, CDR1 is LGHDT and CDR2 is YNNKEL (reference sequence). The CDR3 is 16 amino acids. The DNA for the CDR3 is TGTGCCAGCAGCCAAGAACACCTCTCCTATAATTCACCCCTCCACTTT. Translation gives CASSQEHLSYNSPLHF.

The V call is TRBV7-2, the J call TRBJ2-1; 11 bases line up with TRBD2. V was pared by 6 bases and J by 6 bases, with 7 bases of the junction left unmatched. The CDR3 sequence is 15 residues long. Germline V CDR1 and CDR2: SGHTA, FQGNSA. CDR3 sequence reads: CASSLTSGVANEQFF. Written as DNA, the CDR3 is TGTGCCAGCAGTTTGACTAGCGGGGTAGCCAATGAGCAGTTCTTC.

The V and J genes are TRBV5-4 and TRBJ2-2; D might be TRBD1 (5 bases). The CDR3 length is 15 residues. Germline loops: CDR1 SGHNT, CDR2 YYREEE (reference sequence). With 7 bases removed from V and 4 bases from J, the gap between germline ends came to 17 bases. The CDR3: CASQQRGPATGELFF. The CDR3 bases are TGTGCCAGCCAGCAAAGGGGTCCTGCCACCGGGGAGCTGTTTTTT.

The rearrangement joins TRBV5-8 to TRBJ1-5; D might be TRBD1 (6 bases). The CDR3 length is 15 residues. The V and J ends lost 1 base and 7 bases respectively, with 15 bases between them. Germline V gives CDR1 SGHTS, CDR2 YDEGEE. CDR3 sequence reads: CASSLTQGLRQPQHF. DNA of the CDR3: TGTGCCAGCAGCTTGACACAGGGTTTAAGACAGCCCCAGCATTTT.

The chain couples TRBV7-9 to TRBJ2-3, with D possibly TRBD1 on 6 matching bases. Trimming pared 7 bases from V and 2 bases from J, leaving 16 bases between. CDR1 and CDR2 from the germline V gene are SEHNR and FQNEAQ (reference sequence). This CDR3 spans 15 amino acids. CDR3 protein: CASTQGLLHTDTQYF. The CDR3 DNA sequence: TGTGCCAGCACCCAGGGGCTACTGCACACAGATACGCAGTATTTT.

The genes are TRBV30 and TRBJ1-1; D perhaps matches TRBD1 (5 bases). The V and J ends lost 4 bases and 1 base respectively, with 19 bases between them. This CDR3 has 16 residues. Germline lookup yields CDR1 GTSNPN and CDR2 SVGIG (reference sequence). The CDR3 loop reads CAWIPGRGRGNTEAFF. The CDR3 DNA reads as TGTGCCTGGATCCCAGGTCGGGGGAGAGGGAACACTGAAGCTTTCTTT.

This clone was seen a single time. The rearrangement uses TRBV30 and TRBJ2-7; TRBD2 agrees at 12 bases. The CDR3 runs 15 residues. The ends lost 2 bases at V and 7 bases at J; junction bases unmatched: 9. Germline CDR1 GTSNPN, CDR2 SVGIG (reference sequence). The CDR3 here is CAWSPPSGGAWEQYF. The CDR3, as DNA: TGTGCCTGGAGTCCTCCTAGCGGGGGGGCCTGGGAGCAGTACTTC. Complete variable domain (other parts from reference TRBV30 and TRBJ2-7): SQTIHQWPATLVQPVGSPLSLECTVEGTSNPNLYWYRQAAGRGLQLLFYSVGIGQISSEVPQNLSASRPQDRQFILSSKKLLLSDSGFYLCAWSPPSGGAWEQYFGPGTRLTVT.

This rearrangement joins TRBV2 to TRBJ1-1; 7 nucleotides align to TRBD1. V lost 5 bases and J lost 6; bases outside the gene matches: 12. Germline V lookup: CDR1 SNHLY, CDR2 FYNNEI. The CDR3 loop spans 15 amino acids. CDR3 DNA sequence: TGTGCCAGCAGTATAATACCCGCGACAGGGTCTGAAGCTTTCTTT. Amino acids: CASSIIPATGSEAFF. Drawing the rest from reference TRBV2 and TRBJ1-1, the complete variable domain is EPEVTQTPSHQVTQMGQEVILRCVPISNHLYFYWYRQILGQKVEFLVSFYNNEISEKSEIFDDQFSVERPDGSNFTLKIRSTKLEDSAMYFCASSIIPATGSEAFFGQGTRLTVV.

This clone was counted a few times. The V and J genes are TRBV9 and TRBJ2-1; D is unresolved. The CDR3 runs 16 residues. Germline CDR1 is SGDLS and CDR2 is YYNGEE. The V and J ends lost 4 bases and 7 bases respectively, with 21 bases between them. The CDR3 DNA reads as TGTGCCAGCAGCCCACGCCCATTAGATTCCAAGAATGAGCAGTTCTTC. Translated, it gives CASSPRPLDSKNEQFF.

This rearrangement joins TRBV7-9 to TRBJ2-3; TRBD2 aligns across 8 bases. Germline values: CDR1 SEHNR, CDR2 FQNEAQ (reference sequence). After removal of 2 bases from V and 1 base from J, the junction contained 11 bases not matched to a gene. This CDR3 has 18 residues. The CDR3 DNA reads as TGTGCCAGCAGCTTAATCCGGGGGGGCCGGACGGGCACAGATACGCAGTATTTT. Translating it yields CASSLIRGGRTGTDTQYF.

The CDR3 nucleotides read TGCGCCAGCAGCAGTGGACAACTACTCAACTATGGCTACACCTTC. Its translation: CASSSGQLLNYGYTF. This chain links TRBV5-1 with TRBJ1-2; possibly TRBD1 for D (5 bases). CDR3 size: 15 residues. V lost 4 bases to trimming and J lost 2 bases, with 15 bases between them. CDR1 and CDR2 (germline): SGHRS, YFSETQ.

The genes are TRBV2 and TRBJ2-1; tentatively, D is TRBD2 (6 bases). V was pared by 3 bases and J by 4 bases, with 16 bases between. Germline CDR1 is SNHLY and CDR2 is FYNNEI. This CDR3 spans 16 amino acids. The CDR3 protein is CASSDSAAGNYNEQFF. CDR3 in DNA: TGTGCCAGCAGTGACTCGGCGGCGGGAAATTACAATGAGCAGTTCTTC.

This clone was detected only a few times. The gene calls are TRBV18 and TRBJ1-2; D call uncertain. The CDR3 covers 14 residues. V lost 3 bases and J 4 bases, leaving 12 bases between the germline ends. CDR1 KGHSH and CDR2 LQKENI come from the germline V gene. The CDR3 here is CASSPTAGRYGYTF. The CDR3 coding sequence is TGTGCCAGCTCACCTACGGCAGGCCGCTATGGCTACACCTTC. The whole variable domain, filled in from reference TRBV18 and TRBJ1-2, reads NAGVMQNPRHLVRRRGQEARLRCSPMKGHSHVYWYRQLPEEGLKFMVYLQKENIIDESGMPKERFSAEFPKEGPSILRIQQVVRGDSAAYFCASSPTAGRYGYTFGSGTRLTVV.

The chain combines TRBV6-6 with TRBJ2-2; 10 bases fit TRBD1. The CDR3 has 15 amino acids. V lost 9 bases, J lost 5 bases, and 9 bases stayed unmatched. The V gene's germline CDR1 is MNHNY and CDR2 SVGAGI (reference sequence). The CDR3 sequence: CASSGDRGRTGELFF. In nucleotides, the CDR3 is TGTGCCAGTTCAGGGGACAGGGGTAGAACCGGGGAGCTGTTTTTT.

The chain couples TRBV28 to TRBJ2-7; a weak D match, TRBD1 (6 bases). Deletions cut 6 bases from V and 2 bases from J, with 11 bases between. The CDR3 consists of 13 residues. The V gene's germline CDR1 is MDHEN and CDR2 SYDVKM. For the CDR3, the DNA is TGTGCCAGCAGCTCAGGACAGACCTACGAGCAGTACTTC. It yields the protein CASSSGQTYEQYF.

The count of this clone is one. The gene calls are TRBV18 and TRBJ1-6; 10 bases align to TRBD1. Looked up from germline, CDR1 is KGHSH and CDR2 is LQKENI. This CDR3 region has 18 residues. Trimming at V came to 0 bases and at J to 4 bases, leaving 6 bases not matched to a gene. DNA for the CDR3: TGTGCCAGCTCACCACCGGGGACAGGGGTGATGTATAATTCACCCCTCCACTTT. It encodes CASSPPGTGVMYNSPLHF.

The chain combines TRBV12-3 or TRBV12-4 with TRBJ1-2; the match to TRBD1 covers 8 bases. This CDR3 contains 13 residues. With 6 bases clipped from V and 8 bases from J, the junction kept 8 bases outside the gene matches. The CDR3 DNA follows: TGTGCCAGCAGAATGCAGGGGGCGGAGGGCTACACCTTC. This translates into CASRMQGAEGYTF.

This clone appeared once. The chain couples TRBV10-3 to TRBJ2-1; 7 nucleotides agree with TRBD2. Trimming cost V 8 bases and J 8 bases; bases outside gene matches: 9. The CDR3 runs 13 residues. The germline CDR1 and CDR2 sequences are ENHRY and SYGVKD. The CDR3 spells CAIGTRERYEQFF. The CDR3 nucleotides are TGTGCCATCGGAACGCGGGAGAGGTATGAGCAGTTCTTC.

The CDR3 DNA is TGTGCCTTTTACCGGACAGGGGCTGGTGAGACCCAGTACTTC. This sequence encodes CAFYRTGAGETQYF. The J gene is TRBJ2-5, the V gene TRBV30; 9 positions match TRBD1. This CDR3 is built from 14 residues. With 7 bases clipped from V and 5 bases from J, the junction kept 11 bases outside the gene matches. In germline, CDR1 is GTSNPN, CDR2 SVGIG (reference sequence).

This clone showed up just a few times. The chain combines TRBV29-1 with TRBJ2-5, with 7 bases lining up with TRBD2. Losses at the gene ends were 0 bases for V and 2 bases for J; bases not matched to a gene: 12. The CDR3 is 17 amino acids. Germline V gene data show CDR1 as SQVTM and CDR2 as ANQGSEA. CDR3 sequence: CSVEDGFLGLKQETQYF. The CDR3 DNA sequence: TGCAGCGTTGAAGATGGATTTCTGGGACTAAAACAAGAGACCCAGTACTTC.

In nucleotides, the CDR3 is TGTGCCAGCAGCTTAGGGACTAGCGGCACAGATACGCAGTATTTT. Amino acids: CASSLGTSGTDTQYF. The chain couples TRBV7-2 to TRBJ2-3; TRBD2 agrees at 9 bases. The length of the CDR3 is 15 residues. V lost 1 base and J lost 1; bases outside the gene matches: 0. CDR1 is SGHTA and CDR2 is FQGNSA in the germline V gene.